This T cell receptor (beta chain) was sequenced in a study of cytotoxic CD8 clonotypes in ibrutinib-treated CLL. Study in general: Timing of response sample collection was a median approximately eleven months after treatment start, with a range of 6 to 36. The study, taken as a whole, reports: There were few public clonotypes, and on treatment they contracted or stayed stable.

Germline V lookup: CDR1 SGHAT, CDR2 FQNNGV. Between the trimmed V and J ends, which lost 9 bases and 0 bases, there was a span of 20 bases. CDR3 length: 16 amino acids. The table came from immunoSEQ multiplex PCR; TCRdb's copy has only in-frame clones and leaves some out. The table records approximately 120,000 clones, about 53% of them present only once. In its sample, this clone was seen a few times. What it recognizes is unknown. The TCR beta libraries used 2 to 2.5 micrograms of genomic DNA that came from cryopreserved PBMCs. The V gene is TRBV11-2, the J gene TRBJ1-2, with D unclear. This clonotype originated in a human donor with chronic lymphocytic leukemia. Sample: PBMCs, taken after 24 months of ibrutinib treatment. The CDR3 bases are TGTGCCAGGGAGATTACTGGCGGACTAGCTAACTATGGCTACACCTTC. Residues: CAREITGGLANYGYTF.